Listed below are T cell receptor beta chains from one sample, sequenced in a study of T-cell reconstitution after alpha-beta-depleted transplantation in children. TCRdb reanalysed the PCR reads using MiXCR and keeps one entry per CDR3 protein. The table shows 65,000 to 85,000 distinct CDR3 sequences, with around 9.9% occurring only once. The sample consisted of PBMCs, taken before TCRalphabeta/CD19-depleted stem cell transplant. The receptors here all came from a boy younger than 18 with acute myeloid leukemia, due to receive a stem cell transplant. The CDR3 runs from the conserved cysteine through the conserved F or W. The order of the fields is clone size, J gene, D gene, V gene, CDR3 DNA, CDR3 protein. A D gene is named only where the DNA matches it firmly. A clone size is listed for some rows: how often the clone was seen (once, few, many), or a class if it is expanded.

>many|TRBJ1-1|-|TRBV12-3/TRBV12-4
TGTGCCAGCAGTGGCCCCCGACTGGGTGGGCGGGTTGCTGAAGCTTTCTTT
CASSGPRLGGRVAEAFF
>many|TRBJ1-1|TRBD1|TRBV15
TGTGCCACCAGCAGAGGGGGACAGGGGGAGGTCAACACTGAAGCTTTCTTT
CATSRGGQGEVNTEAFF
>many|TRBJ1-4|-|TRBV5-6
TGTGCCAGCAGCCTCGCCCAGGCCAATGAAAAACTGTTTTTT
CASSLAQANEKLFF
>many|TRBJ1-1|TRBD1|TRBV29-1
TGCAGCGTTGAATACAGGGGTGGGACTGAAGCTTTCTTT
CSVEYRGGTEAFF
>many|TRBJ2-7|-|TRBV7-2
TGTGCCAGCAGCGTAGGTATAGCCTACGAGCAGTACTTC
CASSVGIAYEQYF
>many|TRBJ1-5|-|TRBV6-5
TGTGCCAGCAGTTATGCCAGGGGAGATCAGCCCCAGCATTTT
CASSYARGDQPQHF
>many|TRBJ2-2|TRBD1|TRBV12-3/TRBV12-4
TGTGCCAGCAGCCCACAGGGGGCTAGCACCGGGGAGCTGTTTTTT
CASSPQGASTGELFF
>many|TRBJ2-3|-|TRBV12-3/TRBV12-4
TGTGCCAGCAGTTTAGCGAGGGGGATGGATACGCAGTATTTT
CASSLARGMDTQYF
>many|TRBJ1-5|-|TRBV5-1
TGCGCCAGCAGCCCGGGGGGACTGATCAATCAGCCCCAGCATTTT
CASSPGGLINQPQHF
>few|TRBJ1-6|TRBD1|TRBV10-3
TGTGCCATCAGTGGGGACAGCTCCAATTCACCCCTCCACTTT
CAISGDSSNSPLHF
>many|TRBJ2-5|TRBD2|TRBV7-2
TGTGCCAGCAGCTTTGGACTAGCGGTGATCCAAGAGACCCAGTACTTC
CASSFGLAVIQETQYF
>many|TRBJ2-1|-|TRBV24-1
TGTGCCACCAGTCGGGTCACGAGCTCCTACAATGAGCAGTTCTTC
CATSRVTSSYNEQFF
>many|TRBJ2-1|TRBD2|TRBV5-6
TGTGCCAGCAGCTTGTACGTCCTAGGGACTAGCGGTTACAATGAGCAGTTCTTC
CASSLYVLGTSGYNEQFF
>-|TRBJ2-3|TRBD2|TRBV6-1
TGTGCCAGCAGCCGTATACTAGCGGGAAGCACAGATACGCAGTATTTT
CASSRILAGSTDTQYF
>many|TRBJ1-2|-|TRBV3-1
TGTGCCAGCAGCCAAGATAGAAGAGAGAGGATCAACTATGGCTACACCTTC
CASSQDRRERINYGYTF
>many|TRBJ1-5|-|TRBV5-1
TGCGCCAGCAGCTCTTGGGTTGACCAGCCCCAGCATTTT
CASSSWVDQPQHF
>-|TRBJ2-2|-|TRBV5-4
TGTGCCAGCAGCGGGAGGGGGCTGACCGGGGAGCTGTTTTTT
CASSGRGLTGELFF
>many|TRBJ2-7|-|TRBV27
TGTGCCAGCAGTTTAATGGGATCCAAAGTAGTAGAGCAGTACTTC
CASSLMGSKVVEQYF
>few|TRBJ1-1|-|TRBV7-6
TGTGCCAGCAGCTTATTCCTGAACACTGAAGCTTTCTTT
CASSLFLNTEAFF
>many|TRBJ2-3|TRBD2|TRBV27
TGTGCCAGCAGTTTCATCGACTGGGGGGGACCAGATACGCAGTATTTT
CASSFIDWGGPDTQYF
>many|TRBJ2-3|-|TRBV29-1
TGCAGCGTCCATGAGGTGGCAGATACGCAGTATTTT
CSVHEVADTQYF
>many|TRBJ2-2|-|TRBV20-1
TGCAGTGCTAGAGATAGGAGGGGATACACCGGGGAGCTGTTTTTT
CSARDRRGYTGELFF
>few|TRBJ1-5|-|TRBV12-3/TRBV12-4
TGTGCCAGCAGTTTAGCGGCCCATAGCAATCAGCCCCAGCATTTT
CASSLAAHSNQPQHF
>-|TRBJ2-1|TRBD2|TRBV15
TGTGCCACCAGCAGAGGATCGACCGGGACTAGCTTTAGTGAGCAGTTCTTC
CATSRGSTGTSFSEQFF
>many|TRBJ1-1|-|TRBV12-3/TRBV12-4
TGTGCCAGCAGTCTGGGCGATGAAGCTTTCTTT
CASSLGDEAFF
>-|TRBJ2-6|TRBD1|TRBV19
TGTGCCAGCGCAGGGGGCGCTGGGGCCAACGTCCTGACTTTC
CASAGGAGANVLTF
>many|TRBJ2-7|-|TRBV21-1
TGTGCCAGCAGCACAGGACAGTGCGTTACCTCCTACGAGCAGTACTTC
CASSTGQCVTSYEQYF
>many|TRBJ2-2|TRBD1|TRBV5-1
TGCGCCAGCAGCTTCGAAGGACCACCGGACAGGGAGAGAACCGGGGAGCTGTTTTTT
CASSFEGPPDRERTGELFF
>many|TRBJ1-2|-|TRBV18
TGTGCCAGCTCACCACGTAGGGGCGATGGCTACACCTTC
CASSPRRGDGYTF
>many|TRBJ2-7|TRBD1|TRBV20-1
TGCAGTGCCCTAGATGGGGACAGGGGACGAGACGAGCAGTACTTC
CSALDGDRGRDEQYF
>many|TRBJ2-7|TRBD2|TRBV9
TGTGCCAGCAGCGTTGAACCGGGACTAGCGCACTACGAGCAGTACTTC
CASSVEPGLAHYEQYF
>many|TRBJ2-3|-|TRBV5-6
TGTGCCAGCAGCCTATTAGCGGATACGCAGTATTTT
CASSLLADTQYF